The rows below give T cell receptor beta chains drawn from one sample of a study of T cell responses to AZD1222 COVID-19 vaccine. TCRdb's table, derived via immunoSEQ multiplex PCR, lists solely in-frame clones and lacks some. The sample shows roughly 160,000 clones, around 89% of them seen only once. Specimen: peripheral blood, collected on day 0 of AZD1222 vaccination. The receptor source for this set is an adult in good health. The CDR3 runs from the conserved cysteine through the conserved F or W. The order of the fields is V gene, clone size, J gene, D gene, CDR3 protein, CDR3 DNA. The D gene is left open where the match is weak. Clone sizes are given selectively: once, few, many, or a class where the clone is expanded.

V: TRBV4-1
size: -
J: TRBJ1-4
D: -
CDR3: CASSQVALGEKLFF
DNA: TGCGCCAGCAGCCAAGTCGCTTTAGGGGAAAAACTGTTTTTT

V: TRBV11-3
size: -
J: TRBJ2-2
D: -
CDR3: CASSSKRNTGELFF
DNA: TGTGCCAGCAGCTCTAAGCGGAACACCGGGGAGCTGTTTTTT

V: TRBV28
size: -
J: TRBJ1-2
D: TRBD1
CDR3: CATETGGYGYTF
DNA: TGTGCCACCGAGACAGGGGGCTATGGCTACACCTTC

V: TRBV4-3
size: -
J: TRBJ1-2
D: TRBD1
CDR3: CASSQDRGTGDNYGYTF
DNA: TGCGCCAGCAGCCAAGATCGTGGGACAGGGGATAACTATGGCTACACCTTC

V: TRBV7-8
size: -
J: TRBJ2-7
D: -
CDR3: CASSRGEFPYEQYF
DNA: TGTGCCAGCAGTCGCGGGGAGTTCCCCTACGAGCAGTACTTC

V: TRBV29-1
size: -
J: TRBJ2-3
D: -
CDR3: CSGGGVSDTQYF
DNA: TGCAGCGGAGGAGGCGTCTCAGATACGCAGTATTTT

V: TRBV9
size: -
J: TRBJ2-5
D: TRBD2
CDR3: CASSAAGGRETQYF
DNA: TGTGCCAGCAGCGCAGCGGGGGGGAGGGAGACCCAGTACTTC

V: TRBV5-4
size: once
J: TRBJ1-4
D: -
CDR3: CASSSDSFATNEKLFF
DNA: TGTGCCAGCAGCTCGGACAGTTTTGCAACTAATGAAAAACTGTTTTTT

V: TRBV6-2/TRBV6-3
size: -
J: TRBJ1-6
D: TRBD1
CDR3: CASSLRDRSYPLHF
DNA: TGTGCCAGCAGTCTCCGGGACAGGTCTTACCCCCTCCACTTT

V: TRBV10-3
size: -
J: TRBJ2-5
D: -
CDR3: CAISRDSGETQYF
DNA: TGTGCCATCAGCCGGGACAGCGGGGAGACCCAGTACTTC

V: TRBV6-5
size: -
J: TRBJ1-2
D: -
CDR3: CASCPSTYGYTF
DNA: TGTGCCAGCTGCCCCAGCACCTATGGCTACACCTTC

V: TRBV19
size: -
J: TRBJ2-5
D: -
CDR3: CASSIREGNAQYF
DNA: TGTGCCAGTAGTATAAGAGAGGGGAATGCCCAGTACTTC

V: TRBV10-2
size: -
J: TRBJ1-1
D: -
CDR3: CASSGLVGTEAFF
DNA: TGCGCCAGCAGTGGCCTCGTGGGCACTGAAGCTTTCTTT

V: TRBV27
size: -
J: TRBJ2-1
D: -
CDR3: CASSSQLSSYNEQFF
DNA: TGTGCCAGCAGTTCCCAGCTTAGCTCCTACAATGAGCAGTTCTTC

V: TRBV6-5
size: -
J: TRBJ1-1
D: -
CDR3: CASSYSGRGSTEAFF
DNA: TGTGCCAGCAGTTACTCCGGGCGGGGGAGCACTGAAGCTTTCTTT

V: TRBV27
size: once
J: TRBJ2-1
D: -
CDR3: CASSSASNEQFF
DNA: TGTGCCAGCAGTTCAGCCTCGAATGAGCAGTTCTTC

V: TRBV5-6
size: -
J: TRBJ1-1
D: -
CDR3: CASSFLVEENTEAFF
DNA: TGTGCCAGCAGCTTTCTTGTAGAAGAGAACACTGAAGCTTTCTTT

V: TRBV3-1/TRBV3-2
size: -
J: TRBJ2-3
D: TRBD2
CDR3: CASSQSRGEEGGDTQYF
DNA: TGTGCCAGCAGCCAAAGTCGGGGGGAAGAGGGCGGAGATACGCAGTATTTT

V: TRBV25-1
size: -
J: TRBJ2-7
D: -
CDR3: CASTEGGRGEQYF
DNA: TGTGCCAGCACCGAAGGGGGTCGGGGCGAGCAGTACTTC

V: TRBV12-5
size: once
J: TRBJ2-5
D: -
CDR3: CASGPPGVGETQYF
DNA: TGTGCTAGTGGTCCACCGGGGGTCGGAGAGACCCAGTACTTC

V: TRBV6-5
size: -
J: TRBJ2-7
D: TRBD1
CDR3: CASSPRDSTYEQYF
DNA: TGTGCCAGCAGTCCCCGGGACAGTACCTACGAGCAGTACTTC

V: TRBV12-3/TRBV12-4
size: -
J: TRBJ1-2
D: -
CDR3: CASSLGGWDGYTF
DNA: TGTGCCAGCAGTTTGGGGGGCTGGGATGGCTACACCTTC

V: TRBV7-2
size: few
J: TRBJ2-3
D: TRBD1
CDR3: CASSLAGTGSSDTQYF
DNA: TGTGCCAGCAGCTTAGCGGGGACAGGGTCTTCAGATACGCAGTATTTT

V: TRBV5-6
size: -
J: TRBJ1-2
D: TRBD1
CDR3: CASSLKQGNYGYTF
DNA: TGTGCCAGCAGCTTGAAACAGGGGAACTATGGCTACACCTTC

V: TRBV4-3
size: -
J: TRBJ1-2
D: -
CDR3: CASSQDLSGARFNYGYTF
DNA: TGCGCCAGCAGCCAAGATCTGTCGGGGGCGAGATTTAACTATGGCTACACCTTC

V: TRBV7-2
size: -
J: TRBJ2-2
D: -
CDR3: CASSLEVGELFF
DNA: TGTGCCAGCAGCCTCGAGGTCGGGGAGCTGTTTTTT

V: TRBV5-4
size: -
J: TRBJ1-5
D: -
CDR3: CASSSDRSRQPQHF
DNA: TGTGCCAGCAGCTCCGACAGGTCGCGGCAGCCCCAGCATTTT

V: TRBV3-1/TRBV3-2
size: -
J: TRBJ2-5
D: -
CDR3: CASSQDSWLQETQYF
DNA: TGTGCCAGCAGCCAAGATAGTTGGTTGCAAGAGACCCAGTACTTC

V: TRBV28
size: -
J: TRBJ2-7
D: -
CDR3: CASSLSYGGLAYEQYF
DNA: TGTGCCAGCAGTTTAAGTTATGGGGGCCTAGCCTACGAGCAGTACTTC

V: TRBV19
size: -
J: TRBJ2-5
D: -
CDR3: CASSFRAQETQYF
DNA: TGTGCCAGTAGCTTCCGGGCTCAAGAGACCCAGTACTTC

V: TRBV29-1
size: -
J: TRBJ1-3
D: -
CDR3: CSVERARGNTIYF
DNA: TGCAGCGTTGAGAGGGCTCGTGGAAACACCATATATTTT

V: TRBV7-9
size: -
J: TRBJ2-5
D: -
CDR3: CAIDLAGGDNF
DNA: TGTGCCATTGACCTTGCTGGTGGTGATAACTTC

V: TRBV28
size: -
J: TRBJ1-6
D: TRBD1
CDR3: CASSGQGEDNSPLHF
DNA: TGTGCCAGCTCCGGACAGGGGGAGGATAATTCACCCCTCCACTTT

V: TRBV27
size: -
J: TRBJ1-2
D: -
CDR3: CASSFGPNYGYTF
DNA: TGTGCCAGCAGTTTTGGACCAAACTATGGCTACACCTTC

V: TRBV11-3
size: -
J: TRBJ2-1
D: TRBD2
CDR3: CASSLDSGLASNEQFF
DNA: TGTGCCAGCAGCTTAGACTCGGGACTAGCGTCCAATGAGCAGTTCTTC

V: TRBV27
size: few
J: TRBJ1-2
D: -
CDR3: CASSLNLGRGYGYTF
DNA: TGTGCCAGCAGTTTAAATCTGGGGCGAGGGTATGGCTACACCTTC

V: TRBV3-1/TRBV3-2
size: -
J: TRBJ2-7
D: -
CDR3: CASSRTYEQYF
DNA: TGTGCCAGCAGCCGGACCTACGAGCAGTACTTC

V: TRBV13
size: once
J: TRBJ2-3
D: TRBD1
CDR3: CASSSRGQGRDTQYF
DNA: TGTGCCAGCAGCTCCAGAGGACAGGGCCGGGATACGCAGTATTTT

V: TRBV18
size: -
J: TRBJ2-2
D: TRBD2
CDR3: CASYQLTAKGLASGELFF
DNA: TGTGCCAGCTATCAACTCACTGCGAAGGGACTAGCGTCCGGGGAGCTGTTTTTT

V: TRBV6-2/TRBV6-3
size: few
J: TRBJ1-2
D: -
CDR3: CASSYMPGYGYTF
DNA: TGTGCCAGCAGTTATATGCCAGGGTATGGCTACACCTTC

V: TRBV5-6
size: once
J: TRBJ1-1
D: TRBD1
CDR3: CASSFGQGPTEAFF
DNA: TGTGCCAGCAGCTTTGGACAGGGTCCCACTGAAGCTTTCTTT

V: TRBV19
size: -
J: TRBJ1-2
D: -
CDR3: CASSIAVRTYGYTF
DNA: TGTGCCAGTAGTATAGCGGTCAGGACCTATGGCTACACCTTC

V: TRBV10-2
size: -
J: TRBJ2-3
D: TRBD2
CDR3: CASSESGLKRGSTDTQYF
DNA: TGCGCCAGCAGTGAGTCGGGGCTTAAGCGGGGCAGCACAGATACGCAGTATTTT

V: TRBV5-8
size: -
J: TRBJ1-2
D: -
CDR3: CASNFYVSGNYGYTF
DNA: TGTGCCAGCAACTTTTACGTCTCCGGAAACTATGGCTACACCTTC

V: TRBV28
size: -
J: TRBJ2-5
D: -
CDR3: CASSSGVGGKTQYF
DNA: TGTGCCAGCAGTTCTGGAGTAGGGGGGAAGACCCAGTACTTC

V: TRBV30
size: -
J: TRBJ1-5
D: TRBD1
CDR3: CACRPGAGGQPQHF
DNA: TGTGCCTGCCGCCCTGGGGCAGGGGGACAGCCCCAGCATTTT

V: TRBV28
size: -
J: TRBJ2-7
D: -
CDR3: CASSLAGEYEQYF
DNA: TGTGCCAGCAGTTTGGCCGGAGAATACGAGCAGTACTTC

V: TRBV29-1
size: -
J: TRBJ1-6
D: -
CDR3: CSVAAQINSPLHF
DNA: TGCAGCGTTGCGGCCCAAATTAATTCACCCCTCCACTTT

V: TRBV30
size: -
J: TRBJ2-7
D: TRBD1
CDR3: CAWSTKQGATYEQYF
DNA: TGTGCCTGGAGTACGAAACAGGGGGCCACCTACGAGCAGTACTTC

V: TRBV7-2
size: -
J: TRBJ1-5
D: -
CDR3: CASSLAGDVPPQHF
DNA: TGTGCCAGCAGCTTAGCAGGGGACGTTCCGCCCCAGCATTTT

V: TRBV15
size: few
J: TRBJ2-1
D: TRBD2
CDR3: CATQGTSGGYEQFF
DNA: TGTGCCACCCAAGGAACTAGCGGGGGGTATGAGCAGTTCTTC

V: TRBV28
size: -
J: TRBJ1-1
D: -
CDR3: CASSLSPDILNTEAFF
DNA: TGTGCCAGCAGTTTATCCCCAGACATACTGAACACTGAAGCTTTCTTT

V: TRBV6-2/TRBV6-3
size: -
J: TRBJ2-5
D: TRBD2
CDR3: CASSYSFDSGGQETQYF
DNA: TGTGCCAGCAGTTACTCGTTTGATAGCGGGGGTCAAGAGACCCAGTACTTC

V: TRBV6-2/TRBV6-3
size: -
J: TRBJ2-3
D: -
CDR3: CASSNRRPTDTQYF
DNA: TGTGCCAGCAGTAACAGGCGACCGACAGATACGCAGTATTTT

V: TRBV28
size: -
J: TRBJ2-1
D: TRBD2
CDR3: CASSLAGGNNEQFF
DNA: TGTGCCAGCAGTCTAGCGGGGGGGAACAATGAGCAGTTCTTC

V: TRBV7-9
size: -
J: TRBJ1-1
D: TRBD1
CDR3: CASSFDRGSAEAFF
DNA: TGTGCCAGCAGCTTCGACAGGGGGAGCGCCGAAGCTTTCTTT